This TCR beta chain was found in a study of human CD8 memory T cell subsets. Study-level points and caveats: Stem-like memory T cell repertoires barely overlapped those of precursor exhausted T cells.

Germline-derived CDR1 and CDR2 are LNHNV and YYDKDF (reference sequence). This CDR3 contains 12 residues. UMI-labeled 5' RACE was used, and it produced the TCR beta libraries. As originally analysed: There were between roughly 2,600 and 20,000 functional CDR3 beta clonotypes held in each TCR beta library. TCRdb re-called the 5' RACE reads; every CDR3 protein appears as one record, without DNA. The V and J calls shown here were made by TCRdb, not taken from the authors' results. Its clone listing holds 5,000 or so distinct CDR3 sequences. It was negative magnetic separation that enriched the total CD8+ T cells. In the case of this clonotype: Its antigen is currently unknown.

Sequencing was performed on CD8+ effector memory T cells (TEM) sorted from PBMCs. Documented subset: effector memory CD8 T cells, CCR7- CD45RO+ CD95+. The gene calls are TRBV15 and TRBJ2-3; TCRdb reports TRBD2, a call that lacks DNA to check it against. The origin of this receptor is a human donor in good health. CDR3 amino acids: CATREVGDTQYF. Full variable domain (remainder filled in from reference TRBV15 and TRBJ2-3): DAMVIQNPRYQVTQFGKPVTLSCSQTLNHNVMYWYQQKSSQAPKLLFHYYDKDFNNEADTPDNFQSRRPNTSFCFLDIRSPGLGDTAMYLCATREVGDTQYFGPGTRLTVL.